This T cell receptor beta chain derives from a study of tumor-infiltrating lymphocytes in primary liver carcinoma. Overall study: Samples had roughly 3.65 to 7.5 million productive TCRbeta reads, comparable between tissue types.

Constant-region priming of 500 ng total RNA yielded TCR beta cDNA. ARM-PCR was slightly modified, and three nested multiplex PCR rounds with it gave rise to the TCR beta libraries. Primers for the first two PCR rounds were TRBV1-TRBV30 forward primers and a C-beta reverse primer (approximately 10 cycles per round). TCRdb re-called the multiplex PCR reads through MiXCR, storing one row per CDR3 protein. The sample lists 300,000 to 400,000 distinct CDR3 sequences, 65% occurring once. This clonotype appeared a few times. The V end lost 4 bases, the J end lost 4 bases, and 10 bases lay between the germline ends. The CDR3 is 13 residues long. Germline values: CDR1 SNHLY, CDR2 FYNNEI. Extraction also yielded germline DNA, while blood RNA was obtained from unsorted whole blood.

The material sequenced was peripheral blood. The source of this sequence is a man aged 40-55 years with primary liver carcinoma and hepatitis B virus infection. The V gene is TRBV2, the J gene TRBJ2-5; tentative D call: TRBD2 (5 bases). The CDR3 DNA is TGTGCCAGCAGTGGGGTCGAGGGAGAGACCCAGTACTTC. Its translation is CASSGVEGETQYF.